This entry features one TCR beta chain sequence. The sample comes from a study of Ad26.COV2.S vaccination and SARS-CoV-2 variants. Overall study context: Donor got 5x10^10 or 1x10^11 viral particles of Ad26.COV2.S.

Libraries were prepared by immunoSEQ multiplex PCR; TCRdb keeps only in-frame clonotypes and omits some of them. The profile shows roughly 700,000 clones, more than 80% of them singletons. The treatment: approximately 18 received Ad26.COV2.S at low or high dose, single or two shots; about 5 received placebo; per-sample allocation not given. Day 63 after the first injection of vaccine or placebo was the sampling time. The V and J ends lost 4 bases and 2 bases respectively, with 12 bases between them. Germline lookup yields CDR1 MGHRA and CDR2 YSYEKL. The CDR3 totals 14 residues. The TCR was taken from a person aged 18-60 years who received the Ad26.COV2.S COVID-19 vaccine or a placebo. The chain combines TRBV4-1 with TRBJ2-7; D is uncertain. This specimen was peripheral blood, taken in a trial of Ad26.COV2.S vaccine versus placebo. CDR3 in amino acids: CASSPFFRAYEQYF. DNA of the CDR3: TGCGCCAGCAGCCCCTTCTTCAGAGCCTACGAGCAGTACTTC.